This TCR beta chain stems from a study of cytomegalovirus exposure and HLA in healthy donors. Notes on the study in general: Overall, around 160 TCR beta chains were annotated as cytomegalovirus-associated. The authors later linked a missense DCLRE1C variant to TCR beta V- and J-gene trimming. Solely CMV serostatus was available to characterize immune exposure.

This CDR3 has 16 amino acids. V shed 0 bases, J shed 12 bases, and the junction held 13 bases outside the gene matches. Germline V gene lookup returns CDR1 KGHSH and CDR2 LQKENI. PCR was performed using 60 Vbeta and 13 Jbeta primers. Profiled with immunoSEQ multiplex PCR; TCRdb holds only in-frame clones, not every one. The profile shows 90,000 to 150,000 clones, approximately 81% of them singletons. As concerns this clone: Its antigen is unidentified.

The specimen sequenced was PBMCs. The clonotype comes from a woman aged 35 to 49 in good health and CMV-seronegative. This chain connects TRBV18 to TRBJ1-4; 7 bases fit TRBD1. The DNA of the CDR3 is TGTGCCAGCTCACCACCCACAGGGGTCGATCCGAAAGAACTGTTTTTT. Encoded protein: CASSPPTGVDPKELFF.